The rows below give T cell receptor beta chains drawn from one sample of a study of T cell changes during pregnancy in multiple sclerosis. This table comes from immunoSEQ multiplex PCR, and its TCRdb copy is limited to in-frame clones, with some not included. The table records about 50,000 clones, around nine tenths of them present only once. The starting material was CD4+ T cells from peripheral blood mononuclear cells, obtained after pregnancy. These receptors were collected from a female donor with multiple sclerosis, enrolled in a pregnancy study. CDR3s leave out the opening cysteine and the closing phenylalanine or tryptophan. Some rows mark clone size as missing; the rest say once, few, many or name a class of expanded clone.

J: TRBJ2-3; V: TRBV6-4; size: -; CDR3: ASKIAGVGGTQY
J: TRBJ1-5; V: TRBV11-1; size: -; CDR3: ASSLRGGLNQPQH
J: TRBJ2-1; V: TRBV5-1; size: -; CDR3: ASSPGLAAYNEQF
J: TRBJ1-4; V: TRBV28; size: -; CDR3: ASSLLTGGNEKLF
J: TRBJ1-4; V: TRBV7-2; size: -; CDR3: ASSPGWGQGATNEKLF
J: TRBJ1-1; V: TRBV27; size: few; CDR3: ASSAGRQGLNLNTEAF
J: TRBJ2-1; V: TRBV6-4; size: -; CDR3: ASSNTDSSGRVQF
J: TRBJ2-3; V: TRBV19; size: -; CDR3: ASSIMAELTDTQY
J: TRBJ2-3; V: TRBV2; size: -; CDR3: ASSHQNLSGRGV
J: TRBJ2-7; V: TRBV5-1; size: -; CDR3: ASSLGLRTYEQY
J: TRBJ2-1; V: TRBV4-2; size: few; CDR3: ASSQDIGARGNNEQF
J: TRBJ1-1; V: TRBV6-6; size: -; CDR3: ASRRGQGEAF
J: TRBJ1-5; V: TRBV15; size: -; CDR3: ATSRAPGGDQPQH
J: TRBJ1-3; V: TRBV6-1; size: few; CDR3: ASSRVGGGNTIY
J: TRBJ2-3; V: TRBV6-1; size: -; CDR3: ASSLTRVTDTQY
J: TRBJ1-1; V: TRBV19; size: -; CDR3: ASSIGQGGPEAF
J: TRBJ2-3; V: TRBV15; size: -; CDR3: ATSRDPMSPDTQY
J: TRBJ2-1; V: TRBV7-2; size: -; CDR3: ASSPDGLAAGEQF